This is a list of T cell receptor beta chains from one sample in a study of T cell responses to AZD1222 COVID-19 vaccine. Assay used: immunoSEQ multiplex PCR; TCRdb lists only in-frame clones, some missing. The sample includes some 100,000 clones, approximately 90% of them seen just once. Source: peripheral blood, taken on day 0 of AZD1222 vaccination. Receptors were obtained from an adult in good health. CDR3s include the opening cysteine and the closing phenylalanine or tryptophan. D genes are given only for firm matches. Only part of the rows carry a size: once, few, many, or a class if the clone is expanded.

V: TRBV10-3
D: .
length: 13
J: TRBJ1-5
size: once
DNA: TGTGCCATCAGGAGGAGCTTAGGTCAGCCCCAGCATTTT
CDR3: CAIRRSLGQPQHF

V: TRBV27
D: .
length: 14
J: TRBJ1-5
size: few
DNA: TGTGCCAGCAGTTATGACGGACGCAATCAGCCCCAGCATTTT
CDR3: CASSYDGRNQPQHF

V: TRBV7-2
D: TRBD2
length: 14
J: TRBJ2-7
size: .
DNA: TGTGCCAGCAGCTTTTTAGCGGGGGCCAACGAGCAGTACTTC
CDR3: CASSFLAGANEQYF

V: TRBV6-1
D: .
length: 16
J: TRBJ2-2
size: once
DNA: TGTGCCAGCAGTGAATTGCCAGGGGCGACCACCGGGGAGCTGTTTTTT
CDR3: CASSELPGATTGELFF

V: TRBV19
D: .
length: 14
J: TRBJ2-7
size: .
DNA: TGTGCCAGTAGTGTACACCAACAGGTCTACGAGCAGTACTTC
CDR3: CASSVHQQVYEQYF

V: TRBV7-2
D: TRBD1
length: 14
J: TRBJ1-1
size: .
DNA: TGTGCCAGCAGCCCGGGACAGGGGAACGCTGAAGCTTTCTTT
CDR3: CASSPGQGNAEAFF

V: TRBV4-1
D: TRBD1
length: 14
J: TRBJ1-4
size: .
DNA: TGCGCCAGCAGCCGGGACAGGGAGAATGAAAAACTGTTTTTT
CDR3: CASSRDRENEKLFF

V: TRBV6-5
D: TRBD1
length: 14
J: TRBJ1-2
size: .
DNA: TGTGCCAGCAGAAAAAGCCGGGACAGCTATGGCTACACCTTC
CDR3: CASRKSRDSYGYTF

V: TRBV7-9
D: .
length: 12
J: TRBJ1-3
size: .
DNA: TGTGCCAGCAGCAAAACAGGAAACACCATATATTTT
CDR3: CASSKTGNTIYF

V: TRBV5-5
D: TRBD1
length: 14
J: TRBJ1-5
size: .
DNA: TGTGCCAGCAGCTTCACAGGGGATCATCAGCCCCAGCATTTT
CDR3: CASSFTGDHQPQHF

V: TRBV6-5
D: TRBD2
length: 15
J: TRBJ2-1
size: .
DNA: TGTGCCAGCAGTTTCGGACTAGAGGCTTTGAATGAGCAGTTCTTC
CDR3: CASSFGLEALNEQFF

V: TRBV19
D: .
length: 13
J: TRBJ2-1
size: .
DNA: TGTGCCAGTGGCTCGAGGGGCTACAATGAGCAGTTCTTC
CDR3: CASGSRGYNEQFF

V: TRBV5-4
D: TRBD2
length: 15
J: TRBJ2-1
size: once
DNA: TGTGCCAGCAGCTTGAATCTAGCGGGGGACAATGAGCAGTTCTTC
CDR3: CASSLNLAGDNEQFF

V: TRBV2
D: TRBD1
length: 15
J: TRBJ1-6
size: few
DNA: TGTGCCAGCAGACAGGACAGGGCGCATAATTCACCCCTCCACTTT
CDR3: CASRQDRAHNSPLHF

V: TRBV28
D: .
length: 15
J: TRBJ1-5
size: .
DNA: TGTGCCAGCAGTTTATCCAGGCATAGCAATCAGCCCCAGCATTTT
CDR3: CASSLSRHSNQPQHF

V: TRBV3-1/TRBV3-2
D: TRBD2
length: 14
J: TRBJ2-5
size: .
DNA: TGTGCCAGCAGCTTAAGCGGGGGGGCCGAGACCCAGTACTTC
CDR3: CASSLSGGAETQYF

V: TRBV4-1
D: .
length: 16
J: TRBJ2-3
size: .
DNA: TGCGCCAGCAGCCAAGGAAGCGCCTCTAGCACAGATACGCAGTATTTT
CDR3: CASSQGSASSTDTQYF

V: TRBV28
D: TRBD1
length: 16
J: TRBJ1-3
size: .
DNA: TGTGTTTCTTCGCCCCCGACGGGACAGGGGACTACCGACATATATTTT
CDR3: CVSSPPTGQGTTDIYF